Listed here are 19 T cell receptor beta chains from one sample, sequenced in a study of blood T cell repertoires in COVID-19. Produced via immunoSEQ multiplex PCR; TCRdb's table is partial and in-frame only. Altogether roughly 130,000 clones are present, about four fifths being singletons, with the ten largest covering under 15%. The sample comprised peripheral blood. Receptors were obtained from a woman in her thirties who had recovered from COVID-19.

This clone was counted a single time. The chain combines TRBV2 with TRBJ1-1; maybe TRBD1 (5 bases). Germline loops: CDR1 SNHLY, CDR2 FYNNEI. V lost 8 bases to trimming and J lost 4 bases, with 14 bases between them. CDR3 length: 13 residues. CDR3 in DNA: TGTGCCAGCCCTATCGGGGGAGCCACTGAAGCTTTCTTT. As protein: CASPIGGATEAFF.

The V and J genes are TRBV5-4 and TRBJ2-1, with a tentative D call TRBD2 (5 bases). The CDR3 consists of 16 residues. CDR1 SGHNT and CDR2 YYREEE come from the germline V gene (reference sequence). Trimming removed 6 bases at V and 5 bases at J, with 21 bases between. The CDR3 DNA follows: TGTGCCAGCACCAATGCATGGATGGACGGGAACAATGAGCAGTTCTTC. As protein: CASTNAWMDGNNEQFF. Looking up the rest from reference TRBV5-4 and TRBJ2-1 gives the full variable domain: ETGVTQSPTHLIKTRGQQVTLRCSSQSGHNTVSWYQQALGQGPQFIFQYYREEENGRGNFPPRFSGLQFPNYSSELNVNALELDDSALYLCASTNAWMDGNNEQFFGPGTRLTVL.

This clone has just one count. The sample carries other DNA sequences with the same CDR3. CDR3 coding DNA: TGTGCCAGCAGCCCCCGACCCGGGGGGGCAGGCTACAATGAGCAGTTCTTC. This sequence encodes CASSPRPGGAGYNEQFF. The chain recombines TRBV9 with TRBJ2-1, with 8 bases that match TRBD2. This CDR3 has 17 amino acids. Germline CDR1 SGDLS, CDR2 YYNGEE. Trimming removed 4 bases from V and 3 bases from J; junction bases left unmatched: 12.

CDR3 sequence reads: CSGENSYEQYF. The CDR3 DNA reads TGCAGCGGCGAAAACTCCTACGAGCAGTACTTC. This chain uses TRBV29-1 with TRBJ2-7; D not certain. There are 11 residues in the CDR3. Germline lookup yields CDR1 SQVTM and CDR2 ANQGSEA. Deletions cut 7 bases from V and 0 bases from J, with 7 bases between.

The chain uses TRBV6-2 or TRBV6-3 and TRBJ2-3; the D gene is possibly TRBD2 (6 bases). The CDR3 is 16 residues long. V shed 5 bases and J shed 6 bases, with 21 bases lying between them. Germline CDR1 and CDR2: MNHEY and SVGEGT. CDR3 residues: CASSPQGAGMRDTQYF. The CDR3 nucleotides read TGTGCCAGCAGTCCCCAAGGGGCGGGAATGAGGGATACGCAGTATTTT.

The chain joins TRBV10-3 to TRBJ1-1; no definite D call. This CDR3 has 15 residues. In germline, CDR1 is ENHRY, CDR2 SYGVKD. Trimming pared 4 bases from V and 0 bases from J, leaving 12 bases between. CDR3 region: CAISAREGLNTEAFF. The CDR3 bases are TGTGCCATCAGTGCCCGAGAGGGTTTGAACACTGAAGCTTTCTTT.

The chain recombines TRBV6-5 with TRBJ2-7; D might be TRBD1 (6 bases). V lost 5 bases and J 2 bases, leaving 13 bases between the germline ends. The CDR3 runs to 14 residues. Germline values: CDR1 MNHEY, CDR2 SVGAGI. The CDR3 protein is CASSRTENPYEQYF. The CDR3 DNA reads TGTGCCAGCAGTCGGACAGAAAACCCCTACGAGCAGTACTTC.

Of note for this clone: One junction end does not reproduce the germline sequence, and a read error may be involved. This chain's CDR3 is CASSILKTSGSFEQYF. The CDR3 DNA follows: TGTGCCAGTAGTATATTAAAGACTAGCGGGTCCTTCGAGCAGTACTTC. This chain links TRBV19 with TRBJ2-7; 10 bases agree with TRBD2. There are 16 residues in the CDR3. Germline values: CDR1 LNHDA, CDR2 SQIVND (reference sequence).

This clone was seen a single time. The chain is built from TRBV4-1 and TRBJ2-1; D might be TRBD1 (6 bases). V dropped 1 base and J dropped 6 bases, with 16 bases sitting between them. Looked up from germline, CDR1 is MGHRA and CDR2 is YSYEKL. The CDR3 length is 16 residues. CDR3 region: CASSQVGQGFFNEQFF. As DNA, the CDR3 is TGCGCCAGCAGCCAAGTAGGGCAGGGGTTTTTCAATGAGCAGTTCTTC.

This chain uses TRBV7-9 with TRBJ2-3; D might be TRBD1 (6 bases). Germline values: CDR1 SEHNR, CDR2 FQNEAQ (reference sequence). The CDR3 extends over 14 amino acids. Trimming took 4 bases from V and 4 from J, leaving 12 bases between them. CDR3 nucleotide sequence: TGTGCCAGCAGCTCCGCTGGACAGCCAGATACGCAGTATTTT. Its protein product is CASSSAGQPDTQYF.

The rearrangement links TRBV30 to TRBJ2-1; possibly TRBD2 for D (5 bases). Germline V gene data show CDR1 as GTSNPN and CDR2 as SVGIG (reference sequence). CDR3 length equals 16 residues. The V end was cut by 3 bases, the J end by 0 bases, with 15 bases between. CDR3 in amino acids: CAWSRTSTGSYNEQFF. CDR3 DNA sequence: TGTGCCTGGAGCCGGACTTCGACGGGCTCCTACAATGAGCAGTTCTTC.

This rearrangement joins TRBV6-5 to TRBJ2-3; 11 positions agree with TRBD2. The CDR3 is made up of 16 amino acids. V shed 2 bases, J shed 6 bases, and the junction held 7 bases outside the gene matches. The germline CDR1 and CDR2 sequences are MNHEY and SVGAGI. The CDR3 bases are TGTGCCAGCAGTTACACTAGCGGGGGAAAAAAGGATACGCAGTATTTT. This codes for CASSYTSGGKKDTQYF.

The DNA of the CDR3 is TGCGCCAGCAGCTTGCAACTAAACACTGAAGCTTTCTTT. This translates into CASSLQLNTEAFF. The J gene is TRBJ1-1, the V gene TRBV5-1; D is unclear. The CDR3 contains 13 residues. Germline CDR1 is SGHRS and CDR2 is YFSETQ. V was trimmed by 1 base and J by 2 bases, leaving 6 bases between them.

The chain uses TRBV11-3 and TRBJ2-5; D is unclear. Germline assignment: CDR1 SGHNT and CDR2 YENEEA. There are 14 residues in the CDR3. The V gene lost 5 bases and the J gene lost 1 base, with 11 bases spanning the gap. CDR3 sequence (DNA): TGTGCCAGCAGCCCAGGAACGCGCCAAGAGACCCAGTACTTC. It is translated as CASSPGTRQETQYF.

The chain has TRBV5-1 and TRBJ2-1; 9 bases align to TRBD1. CDR3 length: 15 amino acids. From germline, CDR1 is SGHRS and CDR2 YFSETQ. The J segment lost 7 bases and the V segment lost 0 bases, leaving 5 bases of the junction unmatched. CDR3 loop: CASSLGGQGVNEQFF. The CDR3 DNA reads TGCGCCAGCAGCTTGGGGGGACAGGGAGTGAATGAGCAGTTCTTC.

This chain joins TRBV19 and TRBJ1-5, with D possibly matching TRBD1 (5 bases). V was shortened by 9 bases and J by 2 bases, with 14 bases between the two germline ends. There are 14 residues in the CDR3. Germline lookup yields CDR1 LNHDA and CDR2 SQIVND (reference sequence). This CDR3 is CASPFQGRNQPQHF. The DNA of the CDR3 is TGTGCCAGCCCTTTCCAGGGCCGCAATCAGCCCCAGCATTTT.

V usage is TRBV30 and J usage is TRBJ2-1; 10 bases agree with TRBD2. In germline, CDR1 is GTSNPN, CDR2 SVGIG (reference sequence). The ends lost 2 bases at V and 9 bases at J; junction bases unmatched: 10. This CDR3 is built from 15 residues. The CDR3: CAWSLQSGGAGEQFF. The CDR3 DNA is TGTGCCTGGAGTCTACAGAGCGGGGGGGCAGGTGAGCAGTTCTTC.

The table lists this clone with a few counts. This rearrangement joins TRBV4-2 to TRBJ1-4, with TRBD1 matching over 10 bases. J was trimmed by 8 bases and V by 1 base; bases with no gene match: 1. This CDR3 region has 14 residues. Germline CDR1 is LGHNA and CDR2 is YNFKEQ. This CDR3 reads CASSQVTGGEKLFF. CDR3 coding DNA: TGTGCCAGCAGCCAAGTGACAGGGGGCGAAAAACTGTTTTTT.

V and J are TRBV6-1 and TRBJ2-7; TRBD1 matches at 7 bases. Germline values: CDR1 MNHNS, CDR2 SASEGT. This CDR3 is 15 amino acids long. The J segment lost 9 bases and the V segment lost 3 bases, leaving 14 bases of the junction unmatched. CDR3 protein: CASSERDSVASGQYF. The CDR3 region has the DNA TGTGCCAGCAGTGAGAGGGACAGCGTGGCCTCTGGGCAGTACTTC.